The sequence of this T cell receptor (beta chain) was determined in a study of blood T cell repertoires in COVID-19. Across the whole study: PBMCs, B-cell-depleted T cells, or T cells provided the cDNA or gDNA that made up the material.

The junction had 4 bases not matched to a gene; V was cut back by 4 bases and J by 0 bases. CDR3 length: 16 residues. The germline CDR1 and CDR2 sequences are LGHNA and YNFKEQ. Seattle patients were enrolled while actively infected and followed longitudinally. In the original analysis: Estimation of nucleated cell counts relied on the amplification of reference gene primers. Assay: immunoSEQ multiplex PCR; the TCRdb copy retains only in-frame clones and omits some. Clonal size and the V and J genes are those of that table, whereas D and trimming came from the DNA. The sample holds approximately 140,000 clones, 70% to 90% seen once.

The sample was peripheral blood. The clonotype originates from a woman aged 55-70 years with COVID-19, enrolled during active disease. The chain recombines TRBV4-2 with TRBJ1-1, with 11 bases fitting TRBD1. The CDR3 here is CASSLGQGAVNTEAFF. CDR3 DNA: TGTGCCAGCAGCCTTGGACAGGGGGCAGTGAACACTGAAGCTTTCTTT.